This TCR beta chain was sequenced during a study of T-cell reconstitution after alpha-beta-depleted transplantation in children. Study-wide results and limits: Surviving recipient T cells and thymic progenitors produced the high day-60 TCRbeta diversity seen in some patients. Roughly two months post-transplant, alpha-beta T cells reportedly originated from several hundred graft clones that had expanded.

There are many counts of this clonotype. Its antigen is undetermined. TCRbeta library preparation incorporated unique molecular identifiers. TCRdb redid the calling of the PCR reads with MiXCR, one entry per CDR3 protein. The repertoire holds 700,000 to 950,000 distinct CDR3 sequences, with roughly 15% as singletons. The receptor's source is a male patient under 18 who had a stem cell transplant for acute lymphoblastic leukemia, so the T cells may come from the graft donor. Sequenced here: PBMCs, mostly from graft donor cells, sampled 360 days after TCRalphabeta/CD19-depleted stem cell transplant.

In DNA, the CDR3 is TGTGCCAGCTCACCACAATCCGGGAGGCCGGTTTACAATGAGCAGTTCTTC. It codes for CASSPQSGRPVYNEQFF. This chain links TRBV18 with TRBJ2-1, with 7 nucleotides matching TRBD2. The CDR3 totals 17 residues. The V segment lost 1 base and the J segment 4 bases; nucleotides outside the gene matches: 10. Germline V gene data show CDR1 as KGHSH and CDR2 as LQKENI.